The 7 T cell receptor beta chains below were found in one sample sequenced in a study of early stage breast cancer tumors. Profiled with immunoSEQ multiplex PCR; TCRdb holds only in-frame clones, not every one. The repertoire includes about 7,900 clones, 62% of them detected once, and roughly 7% sits in the top ten. The sequenced material came from breast tumor tissue. Every receptor here comes from a person between 65 and 80 years old with breast cancer.

V is TRBV7-9 and J is TRBJ1-1; 7 bases fit TRBD1. Looked up from germline, CDR1 is SEHNR and CDR2 is FQNEAQ (reference sequence). The V gene end was trimmed by 5 bases and the J gene end by 0 bases; junction bases not matched to a gene: 6. The CDR3 totals 15 residues. Here the CDR3 reads CASSPTGQVNTEAFF. For the CDR3, the DNA is TGTGCCAGCAGCCCCACTGGACAGGTGAACACTGAAGCTTTCTTT.

The chain is built from TRBV6-1 and TRBJ2-7; maybe TRBD1 (5 bases). The CDR3 length is 12 residues. Germline CDR1 MNHNS, CDR2 SASEGT. The V and J ends lost 1 base and 4 bases respectively, with 5 bases between them. CDR3 sequence reads: CASSEEGYEQYF. The CDR3 DNA reads as TGTGCCAGCAGTGAAGAGGGGTACGAGCAGTACTTC.

This rearrangement joins TRBV27 to TRBJ1-4; 8 bases agree with TRBD1. V lost 6 bases, J lost 9 bases, and 12 bases stayed unmatched. Germline V gene lookup returns CDR1 MNHEY and CDR2 SMNVEV (reference sequence). The CDR3 has 15 residues. CDR3 in amino acids: CASSLTRDRSQKLFF. The CDR3 DNA sequence: TGTGCCAGCAGCTTGACCCGGGACAGGTCCCAAAAACTGTTTTTT. Looking up the rest from reference TRBV27 and TRBJ1-4 gives the full variable domain: EAQVTQNPRYLITVTGKKLTVTCSQNMNHEYMSWYRQDPGLGLRQIYYSMNVEVTDKGDVPEGYKVSRKEKRNFPLILESPSPNQTSLYFCASSLTRDRSQKLFFGSGTQLSVL.

The chain has TRBV7-2 and TRBJ2-7; the D gene is possibly TRBD1 (5 bases). This CDR3 is 15 amino acids long. Germline CDR1 reads SGHTA; CDR2 reads FQGNSA. V lost 3 bases to trimming and J lost 0 bases, with 12 bases between them. The DNA for the CDR3 is TGTGCCAGCAGCTTTGACAGACGAAGCTCCTACGAGCAGTACTTC. Its translation is CASSFDRRSSYEQYF. The full variable domain, rest sourced from reference TRBV7-2 and TRBJ2-7, is GAGVSQSPSNKVTEKGKDVELRCDPISGHTALYWYRQSLGQGLEFLIYFQGNSAPDKSGLPSDRFSAERTGGSVSTLTIQRTQQEDSAVYLCASSFDRRSSYEQYFGPGTRLTVT.

The V and J genes are TRBV4-1 and TRBJ2-2; the match to TRBD1 covers 7 bases. The CDR3 has 17 amino acids. Germline V gene data show CDR1 as MGHRA and CDR2 as YSYEKL. J gave up 2 bases and V 0 bases, and 6 bases lay outside the gene matches. The CDR3 loop is CASSQEHEGANTGELFF. In DNA, the CDR3 is TGCGCCAGCAGCCAAGAACATGAGGGGGCTAACACCGGGGAGCTGTTTTTT.

CDR3 amino acids: CASSLMTGDYGYTF. The CDR3 nucleotides are TGTGCCAGCAGCTTAATGACAGGAGACTATGGCTACACCTTC. V is TRBV7-8 and J is TRBJ1-2; D is perhaps TRBD1 (6 bases). The CDR3 length is 14 residues. The germline V and J ends were trimmed by 2 bases and 3 bases, with 10 bases remaining between them. Germline V gives CDR1 SGHVS, CDR2 FQNEAQ.

This chain joins TRBV30 and TRBJ1-3, with 7 bases lining up with TRBD1. Germline CDR1 GTSNPN, CDR2 SVGIG (reference sequence). V lost 3 bases and J lost 2; bases outside the gene matches: 7. CDR3 size: 15 residues. CDR3: CAWSRDSFTGNTIYF. The CDR3 DNA reads as TGTGCCTGGAGCAGGGACAGTTTTACTGGAAACACCATATATTTT.